These 2 T cell receptor beta chains originate from one sample sequenced in a study of T cell changes during pregnancy in multiple sclerosis. Clones were sequenced by immunoSEQ multiplex PCR, and TCRdb holds only the in-frame ones, with some missing. The sample consists of roughly 26,000 clones, 75% to 90% of them appearing once. The sequenced sample was CD8+ T cells from peripheral blood mononuclear cells, obtained in the second trimester of pregnancy. The origin of the receptors is a female donor with multiple sclerosis, enrolled in a pregnancy study.

This chain uses TRBV7-9 with TRBJ2-7; D might be TRBD1 (6 bases). The CDR3 covers 15 residues. V was clipped by 5 bases and J by 2 bases, with 16 bases between them. Germline CDR1 and CDR2: SEHNR and FQNEAQ (reference sequence). The CDR3 nucleotides are TGTGCCAGCAGCGCCGTTTGGACAGACCCCTACGAGCAGTACTTC. Its protein product is CASSAVWTDPYEQYF. Using reference TRBV7-9 and TRBJ2-7 for the parts outside the CDR3, the full variable domain is DTGVSQNPRHKITKRGQNVTFRCDPISEHNRLYWYRQTLGQGPEFLTYFQNEAQLEKSRLLSDRFSAERPKGSFSTLEIQRTEQGDSAMYLCASSAVWTDPYEQYFGPGTRLTVT.

The CDR3 DNA sequence: TGTGCCAGCAGTTACGGGACAGACTATGGCTACACCTTC. It codes for CASSYGTDYGYTF. The chain combines TRBV6-5 with TRBJ1-2; 7 bases are a match to TRBD1. This CDR3 spans 13 amino acids. J was trimmed by 3 bases and V by 2 bases; bases with no gene match: 0. The germline CDR1 and CDR2 sequences are MNHEY and SVGAGI.